Following are 29 T cell receptor beta chains from one sample sequenced in a study of cytomegalovirus exposure and HLA in healthy donors. The protocol was immunoSEQ multiplex PCR, while the TCRdb copy is restricted to in-frame clones and leaves out a portion. This table has 150,000 to 250,000 clones, roughly 82% appearing once. Material for sequencing was PBMCs. Receptors originate from a woman aged 30 to 39 in good health and CMV-seropositive.

This clone has only a few counts. V usage is TRBV5-1 and J usage is TRBJ2-7, with 8 bases aligning to TRBD1. This CDR3 region has 14 residues. V gave up 4 bases and J gave up 4 bases; unmatched junction bases: 7. The germline V gene encodes CDR1 SGHRS and CDR2 YFSETQ. The chain's CDR3 is CASSPLDRVYEQYF. In DNA, the CDR3 is TGCGCCAGCAGCCCACTGGACAGGGTGTACGAGCAGTACTTC.

This chain uses TRBV5-4 with TRBJ2-1, with 12 nucleotides matching TRBD2. Germline V gives CDR1 SGHNT, CDR2 YYREEE (reference sequence). The trim removed 4 bases at V and 7 bases at J, leaving 6 bases unmatched. This CDR3 region has 15 residues. The CDR3 region has the DNA TGTGCCAGCAGCCTAACTAGCGGGAGGAGGAATGAGCAGTTCTTC. This codes for CASSLTSGRRNEQFF. Full variable domain (outside the CDR3, taken from reference TRBV5-4 and TRBJ2-1): ETGVTQSPTHLIKTRGQQVTLRCSSQSGHNTVSWYQQALGQGPQFIFQYYREEENGRGNFPPRFSGLQFPNYSSELNVNALELDDSALYLCASSLTSGRRNEQFFGPGTRLTVL.

The chain is built from TRBV29-1 and TRBJ1-4; a weak D match, TRBD1 (5 bases). The V gene lost 3 bases and the J gene lost 2 bases, with 19 bases spanning the gap. The CDR3 sequence is 17 residues long. CDR1 is SQVTM, CDR2 ANQGSEA, per germline. The CDR3 region is CSVEDVAGGETNEKLFF. In nucleotides, the CDR3 is TGCAGCGTTGAGGATGTTGCGGGGGGTGAGACTAATGAAAAACTGTTTTTT.

The rearrangement links TRBV28 to TRBJ2-5, with 10 bases aligning to TRBD2. Germline V gene data show CDR1 as MDHEN and CDR2 as SYDVKM. V lost 0 bases to trimming and J lost 10 bases; unmatched junction nucleotides: 8. The CDR3 covers 15 residues. In nucleotides, the CDR3 is TGTGCCAGCAGTTTATGGACTAGCGGGTCTAACAGCCAGTACTTC. Amino acids: CASSLWTSGSNSQYF.

The V call is TRBV29-1, the J call TRBJ2-3; tentatively, D is TRBD1 (6 bases). The CDR3 covers 14 residues. Per germline, CDR1 SQVTM and CDR2 ANQGSEA. V was clipped by 4 bases and J by 1 base, with 12 bases between them. DNA for the CDR3: TGCAGCGTTGGCGTGAGACAGGGCACAGATACGCAGTATTTT. Its translation: CSVGVRQGTDTQYF.

This chain links TRBV6-5 with TRBJ2-7, with 7 bases that match TRBD1. Germline trimming cut 6 bases from V and 0 bases from J; bases unmatched to any gene: 5. CDR1 and CDR2 from the germline V gene are MNHEY and SVGAGI. This CDR3 region has 14 residues. The CDR3 reads CASRGQTSSYEQYF. CDR3 nucleotide sequence: TGTGCCAGCAGGGGACAGACGAGCTCCTACGAGCAGTACTTC.

A note on this clone: Other DNA sequences in this specimen translate into the identical CDR3. The J gene is TRBJ2-2, the V gene TRBV5-1, with D hard to call. Trimming pared 2 bases from V and 2 bases from J, leaving 7 bases between. The CDR3 covers 14 residues. Germline V lookup: CDR1 SGHRS, CDR2 YFSETQ. The CDR3 loop is CASSFNRNTGELFF. DNA for the CDR3: TGCGCCAGCAGCTTCAACAGAAACACCGGGGAGCTGTTTTTT.

The chain has TRBV27 and TRBJ2-2; maybe TRBD1 (6 bases). V lost 0 bases and J lost 2, with 10 bases in between. Germline V gene lookup returns CDR1 MNHEY and CDR2 SMNVEV (reference sequence). This CDR3 contains 16 residues. Here the CDR3 DNA reads TGTGCCAGCAGTTTATCGCTAGGGGGTAACACCGGGGAGCTGTTTTTT. Its protein product is CASSLSLGGNTGELFF.

This chain uses TRBV19 with TRBJ1-1, with D possibly matching TRBD1 (5 bases). Trimming took 3 bases from V and 5 from J, leaving 13 bases between them. The CDR3 length is 14 residues. CDR1 is LNHDA, CDR2 SQIVND, per germline (reference sequence). The CDR3 sequence is CASSIAPGGTEAFF. CDR3 DNA sequence: TGTGCCAGTAGTATCGCCCCCGGGGGAACTGAAGCTTTCTTT.

This chain links TRBV9 with TRBJ2-2; D not certain. Between the trimmed V and J ends, which lost 0 bases and 4 bases, there was a span of 10 bases. The CDR3 contains 15 residues. Germline assignment: CDR1 SGDLS and CDR2 YYNGEE. The CDR3 DNA follows: TGTGCCAGCAGCGTAGGCGTTAGCCCCACCGGGGAGCTGTTTTTT. It yields the protein CASSVGVSPTGELFF. Complete variable domain (other parts from reference TRBV9 and TRBJ2-2): DSGVTQTPKHLITATGQRVTLRCSPRSGDLSVYWYQQSLDQGLQFLIQYYNGEERAKGNILERFSAQQFPDLHSELNLSSLELGDSALYFCASSVGVSPTGELFFGEGSRLTVL.

This sequence joins TRBV29-1 and TRBJ1-1; D remains unclear. This CDR3 has 13 residues. The germline gives CDR1 SQVTM, CDR2 ANQGSEA. V lost 5 bases, J lost 1 base, and 11 bases lay in between. The CDR3 is CSVFLEPNTEAFF. CDR3 DNA sequence: TGCAGCGTTTTTTTGGAGCCGAACACTGAAGCTTTCTTT.

V gene TRBV28 combines with J gene TRBJ1-4; D may be TRBD1 (6 bases). Trimming took off 5 bases at V and 4 bases at J, with 14 bases between the two ends. The CDR3 has 15 amino acids. Germline V gene sequence: CDR1 MDHEN, CDR2 SYDVKM. The CDR3 DNA is TGTGCCAGCAGTCCCTCAACAGGGAGTAATGAAAAACTGTTTTTT. Protein: CASSPSTGSNEKLFF.

A remark on this clone: Without the conserved terminal phenylalanine or tryptophan, this CDR3 likely stems from a read error. It is unclear where the CDR3 begins or ends on the DNA, so no DNA is shown, and the CDR3 is as TCRdb lists it. The chain combines TRBV28 with TRBJ1-2; whether TRBD1, the table's D call, matches the DNA was not checked. Germline loops: CDR1 MDHEN, CDR2 SYDVKM. The CDR3 region is 11 residues in length, termini included. Here the CDR3 reads CASSSRTGHSI.

This chain uses TRBV6-5 with TRBJ2-5; maybe TRBD1 (6 bases). The V gene's germline CDR1 is MNHEY and CDR2 SVGAGI. The CDR3 runs 13 residues. V lost 6 bases to trimming and J lost 2 bases, with 10 bases between them. CDR3 coding DNA: TGTGCCAGCAGGCGGACAGTTCAAGAGACCCAGTACTTC. This sequence encodes CASRRTVQETQYF.

This clone was observed a few times. The V call is TRBV6-5, the J call TRBJ1-1; D gene unclear. Per the germline V gene, CDR1 is MNHEY and CDR2 is SVGAGI. This CDR3 is 16 amino acids long. V shed 0 bases and J shed 2 bases, with 13 bases lying between them. DNA for the CDR3: TGTGCCAGCAGTTACTCGAAGGAGACCTATAACACTGAAGCTTTCTTT. The encoded protein is CASSYSKETYNTEAFF.

The gene calls are TRBV5-1 and TRBJ2-5, with 9 bases aligning to TRBD1. The CDR3 sequence is 16 residues long. Looked up from germline, CDR1 is SGHRS and CDR2 is YFSETQ. The V and J ends lost 2 bases and 5 bases, in that order; junction bases with no gene match: 10. CDR3 coding DNA: TGCGCCAGCAGCTTCATGATCTTACAGGGGGCCGAGACCCAGTACTTC. As protein: CASSFMILQGAETQYF.

In its sample, this clone was seen once. The CDR3: CASSFKTVKNTEAFF. CDR3 sequence (DNA): TGCGCCAGCAGCTTCAAGACAGTTAAGAACACTGAAGCTTTCTTT. The chain is built from TRBV5-1 and TRBJ1-1; tentative D call: TRBD1 (5 bases). The length of the CDR3 is 15 residues. The germline CDR1 and CDR2 sequences are SGHRS and YFSETQ. V shed 2 bases and J shed 1 base, with 12 bases lying between them.

The chain employs TRBV5-6 and TRBJ2-1, with 8 positions matching TRBD1. J lost 0 bases, V lost 3 bases, and 8 bases had no gene match. Germline CDR1 reads SGHDT; CDR2 reads YYEEEE. The CDR3 consists of 17 residues. In DNA form, the CDR3 reads TGTGCCAGCAGCTCTACAACAGGGGGTAGCTCCTACAATGAGCAGTTCTTC. It encodes CASSSTTGGSSYNEQFF.

This chain connects TRBV30 to TRBJ2-1, with TRBD1 as a possible D gene (6 bases). CDR1 is GTSNPN, CDR2 SVGIG, per germline (reference sequence). V was trimmed by 8 bases and J by 6 bases, leaving 14 bases between them. CDR3 length: 12 amino acids. CDR3 nucleotide sequence: TGTGCCAGATCTAAAGGGGGCAATGAGCAGTTCTTC. It is translated as CARSKGGNEQFF.

This clone was detected only once. The chain links TRBV19 to TRBJ1-2; D is possibly TRBD1 (5 bases). CDR3 length: 16 amino acids. Trimming removed 3 bases at V and 2 bases at J, with 16 bases between. The germline V gene encodes CDR1 LNHDA and CDR2 SQIVND (reference sequence). The CDR3 sequence is CASSIRGDQNNYGYTF. In DNA form, the CDR3 reads TGTGCCAGTAGTATTCGGGGGGATCAGAACAACTATGGCTACACCTTC.

V usage is TRBV2 and J usage is TRBJ1-1, with 7 positions matching TRBD1. The CDR3 totals 15 residues. V dropped 5 bases and J dropped 4; count of bases not matched to a gene: 10. Germline V CDR1 and CDR2: SNHLY, FYNNEI. CDR3 in amino acids: CASSYTGEGATEAFF. CDR3 coding DNA: TGTGCCAGCAGTTATACAGGGGAAGGAGCCACTGAAGCTTTCTTT.

The chain recombines TRBV29-1 with TRBJ2-3; 8 bases are a match to TRBD2. Trimming cost V 6 bases and J 2 bases; bases outside gene matches: 7. The V gene's germline CDR1 is SQVTM and CDR2 ANQGSEA. The CDR3 is made up of 14 amino acids. The DNA of the CDR3 is TGCAGCGTGGGGGGACTAGAGGCCACAGATACGCAGTATTTT. Protein product: CSVGGLEATDTQYF.

J is TRBJ2-7 and V is TRBV6-5; 13 bases are shared with TRBD2. Germline CDR1 is MNHEY and CDR2 is SVGAGI. The J segment lost 2 bases and the V segment lost 5 bases, leaving 3 bases of the junction unmatched. The CDR3 contains 15 residues. The CDR3 DNA sequence: TGTGCCAGCAGTCGGGGGACTAGCGGGGCCTACGAGCAGTACTTC. It encodes CASSRGTSGAYEQYF.

This clone was detected once. The chain joins TRBV10-1 to TRBJ2-1, with TRBD2 identical over 7 bases. V trimming: 3 bases; J trimming: 5 bases; junction bases outside the gene matches: 1. Germline loops: CDR1 WNHNN, CDR2 SYGVQD (reference sequence). The CDR3 has 13 amino acids. The CDR3 nucleotides are TGCGCCAGCAGTGATCGGGGGGACAATGAGCAGTTCTTC. It specifies CASSDRGDNEQFF.

The rearrangement uses TRBV20-1 and TRBJ2-5, with unresolved D. CDR1 and CDR2 from the germline V gene are DFQATT and SNEGSKA (reference sequence). Trimming pared 2 bases from V and 5 bases from J, leaving 6 bases between. The CDR3 has 11 residues. The CDR3 region has the DNA TGCAGTGCTAGACCCAGTGAGACCCAGTACTTC. Translated, it gives CSARPSETQYF.

The V gene is TRBV11-2, the J gene TRBJ1-1; perhaps TRBD1 as D (6 bases). CDR3 length: 15 amino acids. Germline assignment: CDR1 SGHAT and CDR2 FQNNGV. Deletions cut 0 bases from V and 12 bases from J, with 20 bases between. As DNA, the CDR3 is TGTGCCAGCAGCTTAGATTCAGTAGAGGGGACATTAACTTTCTTT. Amino acids: CASSLDSVEGTLTFF.

The chain employs TRBV11-2 and TRBJ2-1, with 8 bases lining up with TRBD1. From germline, CDR1 is SGHAT and CDR2 FQNNGV. The CDR3 extends over 17 amino acids. V lost 2 bases, J lost 4 bases, and 10 bases stayed unmatched. The CDR3 sequence is CASSLNLPGQVYNEQFF. Written as DNA, the CDR3 is TGTGCCAGCAGCTTAAACCTCCCGGGACAGGTTTACAATGAGCAGTTCTTC.

This sequence joins TRBV15 and TRBJ2-6, with D unclear. The CDR3 is made up of 14 amino acids. The ends were cut back, 3 bases at V and 0 bases at J, with 3 bases in the middle. Germline values: CDR1 LNHNV, CDR2 YYDKDF (reference sequence). The CDR3 loop is CATSRASGANVLTF. In nucleotides, the CDR3 is TGTGCCACCAGCAGGGCCTCTGGGGCCAACGTCCTGACTTTC.

This rearrangement joins TRBV5-4 to TRBJ1-5; 10 positions match TRBD1. Germline V lookup: CDR1 SGHNT, CDR2 YYREEE (reference sequence). With V trimmed by 4 bases and J by 2 bases, 3 bases remained unmatched. The CDR3 runs 15 residues. The CDR3 nucleotides read TGTGCCAGCAGCCGTGGGACAGGGGGCAATCAGCCCCAGCATTTT. Its translation: CASSRGTGGNQPQHF. Looking up the rest from reference TRBV5-4 and TRBJ1-5 gives the full variable domain: ETGVTQSPTHLIKTRGQQVTLRCSSQSGHNTVSWYQQALGQGPQFIFQYYREEENGRGNFPPRFSGLQFPNYSSELNVNALELDDSALYLCASSRGTGGNQPQHFGDGTRLSIL.